Here is one TCR beta chain with its context. This clonotype is termed medium-sized (0.01 to 0.1%). Its antigen is currently not known. Base qualities are not at hand, and no much larger clone is one base apart. This entry comes from a study. The instrument was an Illumina MiSeq. TCRdb passed the public sequencing reads through fastp at Q25 and MiXCR, retaining productive beta sequences. Identical CDR3 proteins give one entry, which carries the most common genes and DNA. The sample table records around 4,300 distinct CDR3 sequences; 10% to 13% of these occur just once. The ten largest clones take up around an eighth of the sample. The sequence was collected from a human donor with rheumatoid arthritis. Specimen: CD4+ T cells from synovial fluid.

CDR3 region: CASSLEAGPYGYTF. The DNA reads as follows: TGTGCCAGCAGCTTAGAAGCAGGGCCCTATGGCTACACCTTC. The chain is assembled from TRBV7-2 and TRBJ1-2; the D region possibly corresponds to TRBD1 (5 bases align). CDR1 and CDR2 were assigned from the germline V gene as SGHTA and FQGNSA. From the cysteine up to the phenylalanine, the CDR3 has a length of 14 residues. The DNA shown is the 42-base CDR3, in frame from base 1. V lost 1 base and J lost 4 bases; the stretch between them is 10 bases long.